A selection of T cell receptor beta chains follows, all from one sample in a study of T cell responses to AZD1222 COVID-19 vaccine. TCRdb's copy holds only in-frame clones and misses some; the assay was immunoSEQ multiplex PCR. This repertoire shows some 160,000 clones, roughly 89% found once; its top ten account for 1.6%. The source was peripheral blood, collected on day 0 of AZD1222 vaccination. The receptors were gathered from an adult in good health. CDR3s include the opening cysteine and the closing phenylalanine or tryptophan. A D gene is named only where the DNA matches it firmly. Clone size is shown for a subset of rows, as once, few, many or a class of expanded clone.

V gene: TRBV19; J gene: TRBJ1-5; clone size: -; D gene: -; CDR3 protein: CASSRQGWSDQPQHF; CDR3 DNA: TGTGCCAGTAGTCGGCAGGGGTGGTCGGATCAGCCCCAGCATTTT
V gene: TRBV5-5; J gene: TRBJ2-3; clone size: -; D gene: TRBD1; CDR3 protein: CASSSPGQGADTQYF; CDR3 DNA: TGTGCCAGCAGCTCGCCGGGACAGGGCGCAGATACGCAGTATTTT
V gene: TRBV7-9; J gene: TRBJ2-1; clone size: -; D gene: -; CDR3 protein: CASSLKGNEQFF; CDR3 DNA: TGTGCCAGCAGCTTGAAGGGGAATGAGCAGTTCTTC
V gene: TRBV14; J gene: TRBJ1-2; clone size: once; D gene: -; CDR3 protein: CASSQEQSYGYTF; CDR3 DNA: TGTGCCAGCAGCCAAGAACAGAGCTATGGCTACACCTTC
V gene: TRBV2; J gene: TRBJ1-5; clone size: -; D gene: -; CDR3 protein: CASSENRSGPQHF; CDR3 DNA: TGTGCCAGCAGTGAAAACCGAAGTGGGCCCCAGCATTTT
V gene: TRBV18; J gene: TRBJ1-1; clone size: -; D gene: TRBD1; CDR3 protein: CASSPLPPGTDRMNTEAFF; CDR3 DNA: TGTGCCAGCTCACCTCTCCCGCCAGGGACAGACAGAATGAACACTGAAGCTTTCTTT
V gene: TRBV25-1; J gene: TRBJ1-2; clone size: once; D gene: -; CDR3 protein: CASSERAGVGYGYTF; CDR3 DNA: TGTGCCAGCAGTGAGAGGGCAGGGGTCGGCTATGGCTACACCTTC
V gene: TRBV5-6; J gene: TRBJ2-3; clone size: -; D gene: TRBD2; CDR3 protein: CASSVGSDPGGFEDTQYF; CDR3 DNA: TGTGCCAGCAGCGTTGGGTCGGACCCGGGAGGGTTCGAAGATACGCAGTATTTT
V gene: TRBV19; J gene: TRBJ2-7; clone size: -; D gene: TRBD1; CDR3 protein: CASSPGTGVYEQYF; CDR3 DNA: TGTGCCAGTAGTCCCGGGACAGGGGTCTACGAGCAGTACTTC
V gene: TRBV11-1; J gene: TRBJ2-2; clone size: -; D gene: -; CDR3 protein: CASSQRTAGGELFF; CDR3 DNA: TGTGCCAGCAGCCAGAGGACCGCTGGGGGGGAGCTGTTTTTT
V gene: TRBV7-3; J gene: TRBJ2-2; clone size: once; D gene: -; CDR3 protein: CASSFITGTGELFF; CDR3 DNA: TGTGCCAGCAGCTTTATTACGGGAACCGGGGAGCTGTTTTTT